The clone carrying this T cell receptor beta chain appeared many times. The antigen remains undetermined. It was by quantitative 5'-RACE with molecular barcodes that TCR beta libraries were made. TCRdb recomputed calls from the 5' RACE reads with MiXCR, one row per CDR3 protein. The table shows about 220,000 distinct CDR3 sequences, with around 24% occurring only once. The sample is drawn from a study of CD8 T cells in ankylosing spondylitis. Findings and limits, study-wide: Clones linked to the disease showed a CD8+ phenotype. They occurred at relatively low frequencies in peripheral blood. What seemed typical of ankylosing spondylitis blood was a TCR beta motif built from eight highly homologous variants. Previous work reported some of these motif variants in the synovial fluid and blood of reactive arthritis.

Germline assignment: CDR1 ENHRY and CDR2 SYGVKD. Trimming took 7 bases from V and 5 from J; bases not matched to a gene: 9. The CDR3 totals 15 residues. The source of this sequence is a male donor with ankylosing spondylitis or in good health (not recorded which). The V and J genes are TRBV10-3 and TRBJ2-7, with 12 nucleotides matching TRBD1. Sequencing was carried out using blood, either unsorted or a sorted T cell fraction (not recorded which). The CDR3 bases are TGTGCCATCACCAACTCTGGGACAGGGGGCCACGAGCAGTACTTC. Protein: CAITNSGTGGHEQYF.